Described below is a single T cell receptor (beta chain) sequence and its context. The antigen is not known. Germline lookup yields CDR1 SGDLS and CDR2 YYNGEE. The CDR3 length is 16 residues. V lost 4 bases and J lost 0, with 16 bases in between. These data come from a study of CD8 T cells in Susac syndrome. The T cells that were sequenced for TCR beta were CD8+ and CD4+ cells from blood. Negative isolation yielded CD8+ and CD4+ T cells; FACS enriched TEMRA cells. Findings and limits, study-wide: The study's TCR sequencing and HLA analysis drew on a certain number of individuals. That number was acknowledged as relatively small.

Reverse transcription used roughly 0.5 to 1 ug RNA and random hexamers. The TCR beta CDR3 was amplified by immunoSEQ multiplex PCR across 54 Vbeta, 13 Jbeta. A single record per CDR3 protein comes from TCRdb applying MiXCR to the immunoSEQ multiplex PCR reads. The sample contains about 120,000 distinct CDR3 sequences, 94% of which appear only once. Sequenced: CD4+ T cells from PBMCs. J is TRBJ2-5 and V is TRBV9; no clear D gene. This clonotype was sampled from a human donor in good health. The CDR3 DNA follows: TGTGCCAGCAGCACCGCCTCGGCACCCGACCAAGAGACCCAGTACTTC. Translation gives CASSTASAPDQETQYF. Combining the CDR3 with reference TRBV9 and TRBJ2-5 gives the whole variable domain DSGVTQTPKHLITATGQRVTLRCSPRSGDLSVYWYQQSLDQGLQFLIQYYNGEERAKGNILERFSAQQFPDLHSELNLSSLELGDSALYFCASSTASAPDQETQYFGPGTRLLVL.